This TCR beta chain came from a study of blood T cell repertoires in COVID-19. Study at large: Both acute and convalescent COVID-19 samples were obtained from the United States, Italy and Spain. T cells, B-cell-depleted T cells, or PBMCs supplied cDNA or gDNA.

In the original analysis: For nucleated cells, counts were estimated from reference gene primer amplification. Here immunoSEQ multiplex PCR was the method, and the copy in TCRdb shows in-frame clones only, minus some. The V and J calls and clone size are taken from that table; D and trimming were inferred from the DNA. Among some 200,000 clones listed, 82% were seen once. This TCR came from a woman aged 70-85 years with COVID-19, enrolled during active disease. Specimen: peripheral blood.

The CDR3 loop is CASSQEGARGYTF. Written as DNA, the CDR3 is TGTGCCAGCAGCCAAGAGGGGGCGAGGGGCTACACCTTC. V and J are TRBV3-1 (or the pseudogene TRBV3-2) and TRBJ1-2, with D maybe TRBD1 (6 bases). This CDR3 spans 13 amino acids. Germline V lookup: CDR1 LGHDT, CDR2 YNNKEL (reference sequence). Between the trimmed V and J ends, which lost 0 bases and 8 bases, there was a span of 10 bases.